Described below is a single T cell receptor (beta chain) sequence and its context. At one end the junction does not follow the germline gene, possibly because of a read error. With a constant-region primer, TCR beta cDNA was made from around 520 ng of total RNA. TCR beta libraries came from three nested multiplex PCR rounds using slightly modified ARM-PCR. Amplification in the first two PCR rounds was performed using TRBV1-TRBV30 forward primers and a C-beta reverse primer for 10 cycles each. TCRdb ran MiXCR on the multiplex PCR reads and lists one entry per CDR3 protein. The sample lists approximately 76,000 distinct CDR3 sequences; 65% to 75% were seen once. The sample belongs to a study of tumor-infiltrating lymphocytes in primary liver carcinoma. Scientists recovered RNA and DNA together from approximately 20-30 mg of unsorted bulk tissue. From germline, CDR1 is MDHEN and CDR2 SYDVKM. This CDR3 region has 15 residues.

This receptor was obtained from a woman in her fifties or sixties with primary liver carcinoma and hepatitis B virus infection. The rearrangement links TRBV28 to TRBJ1-2; 7 bases are shared with TRBD1. Sequencing was done on a sample of liver tumor tissue from sampling region 4. Subset in this sample: tumor region T4, right-lateral pole. As DNA, the CDR3 is TGTGTCAGCAGTAACTCCGGGACAGTTGACTATGGCTACACCTTC. This sequence encodes CVSSNSGTVDYGYTF.